This entry describes one TCR beta chain. This sample stems from a study of cytomegalovirus exposure and HLA in healthy donors. When sampled, the donors appeared nominally healthy, though they likely had unrecorded immune exposures. Germline CDR1 is ENHRY and CDR2 is SYGVKD. CDR3 length equals 15 residues. The trim removed 4 bases at V and 8 bases at J, leaving 7 bases unmatched. 13 Jbeta primers and 60 Vbeta primers were used for the PCR. The repertoire was sequenced with immunoSEQ multiplex PCR; TCRdb's copy has only in-frame clones and lacks some. In the table there are some 160,000 clones, 81% of which are singletons.

Input material: PBMCs. The sequence was obtained from a man aged 50 to 59 in good health and CMV-seropositive. V is TRBV10-3 and J is TRBJ1-6, with 8 positions matching TRBD1. In DNA, the CDR3 is TGTGCCATCAGTGGCGGACAGGGAGAATATTCACCCCTCCACTTT. Translating it yields CAISGGQGEYSPLHF.